This TCR beta chain is drawn from a study of shared clonotypes between healthy human individuals. Across the whole study: Donor ages ranged 18 to 49 years: a couple of women, a few men.

Each donor was a Caucasian adult residing in Nashville, Tennessee. CD45RA+ naive and CD45RA-negative memory subsets were separated from CD4+ cells. Libraries were prepared by immunoSEQ multiplex PCR; TCRdb keeps only in-frame clonotypes and omits some of them. The table includes about 2 million clones, approximately 95% detected once. The table lists this clone with a count of one. This CDR3 spans 14 amino acids. J lost 5 bases, V lost 6 bases, and 9 bases had no gene match. CDR1 ENHRY and CDR2 SYGVKD come from the germline V gene. The chain has TRBV10-3 and TRBJ2-5; TRBD1 matches 7 bases. The TCR sequence derives from a man between 18 and 29 years old in good health. Sequencing input: naive CD4+ T cells sorted from blood. Regarding subset: CD45RA+ positively selected. CDR3 sequence: CAISARQGVETQYF. Written as DNA, the CDR3 is TGTGCCATCAGCGCACGACAGGGAGTGGAGACCCAGTACTTC.